The clone carrying this TCR beta chain was seen a single time. This entry is derived from a study of T cell changes during pregnancy in multiple sclerosis. Germline V gene data show CDR1 as SGHDT and CDR2 as YYEEEE. V lost 0 bases and J lost 0; bases outside the gene matches: 3. The CDR3 spans 16 residues. Only in-frame clones appear in the TCRdb table, and some are missing; sequencing was by immunoSEQ multiplex PCR. The sample carries 60,000 to 65,000 clones, roughly 88% recorded once. Material: peripheral blood, obtained in the second trimester of pregnancy. The chain uses TRBV5-6 and TRBJ1-1; 9 bases fit TRBD1. This TCR came from a female donor in good health, enrolled as a control in a pregnancy study. The CDR3 nucleotides read TGTGCCAGCAGCTTGGGATGGGACAGGGTGAACACTGAAGCTTTCTTT. Protein: CASSLGWDRVNTEAFF.